These T cell receptor beta chains were read from a single sample in a study of T cell changes during pregnancy in multiple sclerosis. Some clones are missing from TCRdb's copy, which holds only in-frame ones; the method was immunoSEQ multiplex PCR. This sample has tens of thousands of clones, with 88% found just once. The input for sequencing was CD8+ T cells from peripheral blood mononuclear cells, taken after pregnancy. The origin of the receptors is a female donor in good health, enrolled as a control in a pregnancy study. Both conserved end residues are part of each CDR3. The size entry is marked missing in some rows and otherwise reads once, few, many or a size class.

CDR3 protein | clone size | V gene
CASSLVAGVEETQYF | - | TRBV7-9
CASSPGETEAFF | - | TRBV6-5
CSVVLDRGYEQYF | - | TRBV29-1
CASSPDREHDTQYF | once | TRBV13
CASSIGGSRNQPQHF | - | TRBV19
CASSPSTGPYGYTF | - | TRBV4-3
CATSTKTGVGANVLTF | - | TRBV15
CASSLQGNQPQHF | - | TRBV5-4
CATSRSGSNGYTF | - | TRBV15
CASSQGGGEQYF | - | TRBV7-9
CASAEFRYTEAFF | few | TRBV19
CATSRGLAGTDTQYF | - | TRBV15
CASSQDRLGSGNTIYF | - | TRBV4-3
CASSEPHYRGPSGNTIYF | - | TRBV6-1
CASSLKQGTVTEAFF | - | TRBV4-1
CASSRRDRGYEQYF | - | TRBV11-3
CASRLAVYTSTDTQYF | - | TRBV18
CASSWGAEAFF | - | TRBV7-8
CASSQDRQAYEQYF | - | TRBV4-3
CASSVGQFYGYTF | - | TRBV9
CASSDSWGGNFGNTIYF | - | TRBV6-1
CASSQDLGGNTEAFF | - | TRBV4-2
CASSYTAEGAETQYF | once | TRBV6-6
CASSASSGGAYEQFF | - | TRBV6-4
CASSRKQGTEQYF | - | TRBV4-2
CASSFAGSTYEQYF | - | TRBV5-6
CASSQGVYGYTF | - | TRBV9
CASSFTGISLNTEAFF | medium-sized | TRBV28
CASSEGTGDTGELFF | - | TRBV25-1
CASSGNLAGGNIQYF | - | TRBV27
CASSMRGLGNTIYF | - | TRBV19
CAISDLLGQNWNTIYF | - | TRBV10-3
CASSFGGGYEQYF | - | TRBV5-1
CASSQGSLNQPQHF | - | TRBV6-5
CASSQGLGNYYEQYF | - | TRBV6-5